The 16 T cell receptor beta chains presented below share a single source sample, sequenced in a study of cytomegalovirus exposure and HLA in healthy donors. Primers: 60 Vbeta forward and 13 Jbeta reverse. Clones were sequenced by immunoSEQ multiplex PCR, and TCRdb holds only the in-frame ones, with some missing. This table holds about 140,000 clones, 88% found once. Sequencing input: PBMCs. The receptors originated from a woman between 35 and 50 years old in good health and CMV-seronegative.

V is TRBV25-1 and J is TRBJ2-5; 11 nucleotides match TRBD1. With V trimmed by 3 bases and J by 4 bases, 7 bases remained unmatched. This CDR3 is 16 amino acids long. Germline values: CDR1 MGHDK, CDR2 SYGVNS. In DNA form, the CDR3 reads TGTGCCAGCAGTGACGGTCCGGGACAGGGGGGAGAGACCCAGTACTTC. It specifies CASSDGPGQGGETQYF.

This clone was observed a handful of times. The chain is built from TRBV5-1 and TRBJ2-5; D is ambiguous. Looked up from germline, CDR1 is SGHRS and CDR2 is YFSETQ. V was clipped by 2 bases and J by 2 bases, with 10 bases between them. This CDR3 region has 14 residues. The CDR3 here is CASSFAALQETQYF. The CDR3 DNA follows: TGCGCCAGCAGCTTTGCGGCTTTACAAGAGACCCAGTACTTC.

This sequence joins TRBV5-6 and TRBJ2-2, with 7 bases that match TRBD1. The CDR3 covers 16 residues. The V segment lost 4 bases and the J segment 0 bases; nucleotides outside the gene matches: 6. The germline gives CDR1 SGHDT, CDR2 YYEEEE. In nucleotides, the CDR3 is TGTGCCAGCAGCCAGGACAGGATCCCGAACACCGGGGAGCTGTTTTTT. This codes for CASSQDRIPNTGELFF. The full variable domain, rest sourced from reference TRBV5-6 and TRBJ2-2, is DAGVTQSPTHLIKTRGQQVTLRCSPKSGHDTVSWYQQALGQGPQFIFQYYEEEERQRGNFPDRFSGHQFPNYSSELNVNALLLGDSALYLCASSQDRIPNTGELFFGEGSRLTVL.

V is TRBV11-2 and J is TRBJ1-1; 9 bases are shared with TRBD1. V trimming: 3 bases; J trimming: 6 bases; junction bases outside the gene matches: 14. The CDR3 runs to 17 residues. The germline gives CDR1 SGHAT, CDR2 FQNNGV. The CDR3 spells CASSLYPRDREISEAFF. The DNA for the CDR3 is TGTGCCAGCAGCTTGTATCCGCGGGACAGGGAAATTTCTGAAGCTTTCTTT.

There are a few counts of this clone. V and J are TRBV7-9 and TRBJ2-3, with 9 bases that match TRBD2. Germline V CDR1 and CDR2: SEHNR, FQNEAQ (reference sequence). CDR3 length equals 15 residues. V gave up 5 bases and J gave up 7 bases; unmatched junction bases: 10. The CDR3 spells CASSPKGAGGNTQYF. Written as DNA, the CDR3 is TGTGCCAGCAGCCCTAAGGGGGCGGGAGGGAATACGCAGTATTTT.

The chain couples TRBV5-6 to TRBJ1-2, with D tentatively TRBD1 (6 bases). V lost 5 bases, J lost 7 bases, and 15 bases lay in between. The germline gives CDR1 SGHDT, CDR2 YYEEEE. The CDR3 runs to 13 residues. The CDR3 reads CASRKKGVRGYTF. The CDR3, as DNA: TGTGCCAGCAGAAAAAAGGGGGTCCGTGGCTACACCTTC.

V is TRBV4-1 and J is TRBJ1-1; D unresolved. Trimming left V 3 bases short and J 8 bases short, with 10 bases between. The CDR3 runs 12 residues. Germline-derived CDR1 and CDR2 are MGHRA and YSYEKL. CDR3 region: CASSQAGIEAFF. The DNA for the CDR3 is TGCGCCAGCAGCCAGGCCGGGATCGAAGCTTTCTTT.

V usage is TRBV6-1 and J usage is TRBJ2-7; D may be TRBD1 (5 bases). This CDR3 has 12 amino acids. V was clipped by 6 bases and J by 2 bases, with 8 bases between them. Germline values: CDR1 MNHNS, CDR2 SASEGT. CDR3 residues: CASRDSTYEQYF. As DNA, the CDR3 is TGTGCCAGCAGAGACAGCACCTACGAGCAGTACTTC.

The DNA for the CDR3 is TGTGCCAGCTCGGAGCGGGGGGATAATGAGCAGTTCTTC. It encodes CASSERGDNEQFF. V gene TRBV6-5 combines with J gene TRBJ2-1; 9 bases are shared with TRBD2. Germline CDR1 MNHEY, CDR2 SVGAGI. The CDR3 has 13 residues. The V gene end was trimmed by 8 bases and the J gene end by 7 bases; junction bases not matched to a gene: 6.

The chain links TRBV19 to TRBJ2-7; maybe TRBD2 (5 bases). The length of the CDR3 is 15 residues. Germline CDR1 reads LNHDA; CDR2 reads SQIVND (reference sequence). The V and J ends lost 3 bases and 2 bases respectively, with 14 bases between them. The CDR3 DNA reads TGTGCCAGTAGTATCCTCCGGGATTCGACCTACGAGCAGTACTTC. Protein: CASSILRDSTYEQYF.

The rearrangement joins TRBV6-1 to TRBJ1-5; D is possibly TRBD1 (6 bases). This CDR3 spans 12 amino acids. Looked up from germline, CDR1 is MNHNS and CDR2 is SASEGT. The V end was cut by 11 bases, the J end by 6 bases, with 14 bases between. The CDR3 region is CAAGGQAQPQHF. The CDR3 nucleotides are TGTGCCGCCGGGGGGCAGGCTCAGCCCCAGCATTTT.

The chain combines TRBV7-5 with TRBJ1-1. TRBV7-5 is described as a pseudogene. The CDR3 totals 13 residues. The CDR3 nucleotides are TGTGTCAGAAGCCGAAGAGGGTTGGTTGAAGCTTTCTTT. It translates to CVRSRRGLVEAFF.

With respect to this clone: At one end, the junction sequence differs from germline, possibly due to a read error. This same CDR3 is encoded by further DNA sequences in the sample. The chain employs TRBV4-1 and TRBJ1-1; TRBD1 matches at 7 bases. The CDR3 spans 14 residues. Germline V gene data show CDR1 as MGHRA and CDR2 as YSYEKL. As DNA, the CDR3 is TGTGCCAGCAGCCACGGGACAGAGAACACTGAAGCTTTCTTT. Encoded protein: CASSHGTENTEAFF.

The genes are TRBV10-2 and TRBJ1-4; a possible D gene is TRBD1 (5 bases). Germline V CDR1 and CDR2: WSHSY, SAAADI. V lost 2 bases and J 4 bases, leaving 11 bases between the germline ends. This CDR3 has 15 residues. CDR3 region: CASSETGGFNEKLFF. For the CDR3, the DNA is TGCGCCAGCAGTGAGACGGGGGGGTTTAATGAAAAACTGTTTTTT.

The chain combines TRBV7-9 with TRBJ2-7; 9 bases agree with TRBD2. Trimming took 1 base from V and 2 from J; bases not matched to a gene: 3. The CDR3 length is 15 residues. Germline CDR1 reads SEHNR; CDR2 reads FQNEAQ (reference sequence). The DNA for the CDR3 is TGTGCCAGCAGCTTAGTAGCGGGAGCCCCCTACGAGCAGTACTTC. Its translation is CASSLVAGAPYEQYF.

V is TRBV5-1 and J is TRBJ1-2; D possibly corresponds to TRBD1 (5 bases). Germline CDR1 reads SGHRS; CDR2 reads YFSETQ. V dropped 3 bases and J dropped 6 bases, with 15 bases sitting between them. This CDR3 is 14 amino acids long. CDR3 sequence: CASSSQTASNGYTF. As DNA, the CDR3 is TGCGCCAGCAGCTCTCAGACAGCTTCAAATGGCTACACCTTC. The whole variable domain, remainder taken from reference TRBV5-1 and TRBJ1-2, is KAGVTQTPRYLIKTRGQQVTLSCSPISGHRSVSWYQQTPGQGLQFLFEYFSETQRNKGNFPGRFSGRQFSNSRSEMNVSTLELGDSALYLCASSSQTASNGYTFGSGTRLTVV.